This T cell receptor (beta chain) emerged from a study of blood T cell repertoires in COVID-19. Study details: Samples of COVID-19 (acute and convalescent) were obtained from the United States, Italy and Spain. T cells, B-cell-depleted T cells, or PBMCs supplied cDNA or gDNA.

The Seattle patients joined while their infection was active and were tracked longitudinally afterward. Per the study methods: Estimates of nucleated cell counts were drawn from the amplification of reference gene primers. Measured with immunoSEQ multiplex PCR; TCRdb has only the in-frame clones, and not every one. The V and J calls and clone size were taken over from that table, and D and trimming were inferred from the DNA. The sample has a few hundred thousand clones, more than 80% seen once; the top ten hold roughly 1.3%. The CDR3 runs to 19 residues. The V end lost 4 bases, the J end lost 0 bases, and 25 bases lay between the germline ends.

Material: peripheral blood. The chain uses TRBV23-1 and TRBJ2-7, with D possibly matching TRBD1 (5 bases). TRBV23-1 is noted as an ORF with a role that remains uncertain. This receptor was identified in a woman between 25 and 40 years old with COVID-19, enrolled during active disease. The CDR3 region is CASSPHPWDPDTVSYEQYF. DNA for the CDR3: TGCGCCAGCAGTCCGCACCCCTGGGATCCGGACACCGTCTCCTACGAGCAGTACTTC.